The rows below give T cell receptor beta chains drawn from one sample of a study of blood T cell repertoires in COVID-19. Measured with immunoSEQ multiplex PCR; TCRdb has only the in-frame clones, and not every one. The sample lists approximately 160,000 clones; around nine tenths were seen once. Sequenced: peripheral blood. The receptors here all came from a man aged 55 to 70 with COVID-19, enrolled during active disease. Both conserved end residues are part of each CDR3. The order of the fields is D gene, J gene, clone size, V gene, CDR3 protein, CDR3 DNA. A D gene is named only where the DNA matches it firmly. Clone size, where shown, is once, few, many, or a class for clones that have expanded.

D gene: TRBD2
J gene: TRBJ2-1
clone size: -
V gene: TRBV6-6
CDR3 protein: CASGLAGGYNEQFF
CDR3 DNA: TGTGCCAGCGGGCTAGCGGGAGGGTACAATGAGCAGTTCTTC

D gene: -
J gene: TRBJ2-7
clone size: -
V gene: TRBV12-2
CDR3 protein: CASRTGTEVFRGEQYF
CDR3 DNA: TGTGCAAGTCGCACCGGGACAGAGGTTTTTCGGGGTGAGCAGTACTTC

D gene: TRBD1
J gene: TRBJ1-1
clone size: -
V gene: TRBV7-8
CDR3 protein: CASSLRGQASAFF
CDR3 DNA: TGTGCCAGCAGCCTACGAGGACAGGCCTCAGCTTTCTTT

D gene: TRBD2
J gene: TRBJ2-1
clone size: -
V gene: TRBV24-1
CDR3 protein: CATSDPSGTYNEQFF
CDR3 DNA: TGTGCCACCAGTGACCCTAGCGGGACGTACAATGAGCAGTTCTTC

D gene: TRBD1
J gene: TRBJ1-5
clone size: -
V gene: TRBV19
CDR3 protein: CASSAGQGGSSGNQPQHF
CDR3 DNA: TGTGCCAGTAGTGCGGGACAGGGGGGTTCGAGCGGCAATCAGCCCCAGCATTTT

D gene: TRBD2
J gene: TRBJ2-1
clone size: -
V gene: TRBV10-3
CDR3 protein: CAMSGGTSGYNEQFF
CDR3 DNA: TGTGCGATGTCTGGCGGGACTAGCGGATACAATGAGCAGTTCTTC

D gene: -
J gene: TRBJ1-4
clone size: once
V gene: TRBV5-4
CDR3 protein: CASSFLRRQTATNEKLFF
CDR3 DNA: TGTGCCAGCAGCTTTCTAAGGCGACAGACGGCAACTAATGAAAAACTGTTTTTT

D gene: TRBD2
J gene: TRBJ2-4
clone size: few
V gene: TRBV7-2
CDR3 protein: CASSQRAGGPRENIQYF
CDR3 DNA: TGTGCCAGCAGCCAGAGAGCGGGGGGGCCGAGGGAGAACATTCAGTACTTC

D gene: -
J gene: TRBJ1-1
clone size: -
V gene: TRBV7-3
CDR3 protein: CASSLNAVSNTEAFF
CDR3 DNA: TGTGCCAGCAGCTTAAATGCAGTATCGAACACTGAAGCTTTCTTT

D gene: TRBD1
J gene: TRBJ1-2
clone size: -
V gene: TRBV28
CDR3 protein: CASRLPYRGLGYTF
CDR3 DNA: TGTGCCAGCAGACTTCCCTACAGGGGGCTAGGCTACACCTTC

D gene: TRBD1
J gene: TRBJ1-1
clone size: -
V gene: TRBV11-2
CDR3 protein: CASSSLTGSVFEAFF
CDR3 DNA: TGTGCCAGCAGCTCTTTGACAGGGTCGGTGTTTGAAGCTTTCTTT

D gene: -
J gene: TRBJ2-2
clone size: -
V gene: TRBV3-1/TRBV3-2
CDR3 protein: CASSQAQPGELFF
CDR3 DNA: TGTGCCAGCAGCCAAGCACAGCCAGGGGAGCTGTTTTTT

D gene: -
J gene: TRBJ1-5
clone size: -
V gene: TRBV2
CDR3 protein: CASSVGQLSNQPQHF
CDR3 DNA: TGTGCCAGCAGTGTTGGACAGCTTAGCAATCAGCCCCAGCATTTT

D gene: -
J gene: TRBJ1-1
clone size: -
V gene: TRBV18
CDR3 protein: CASSPSDSHTEAFF
CDR3 DNA: TGTGCCAGCTCACCCTCGGACAGTCACACTGAAGCTTTCTTT

D gene: -
J gene: TRBJ1-4
clone size: -
V gene: TRBV10-3
CDR3 protein: CAISQGTNEKLFF
CDR3 DNA: TGTGCCATCTCGCAGGGAACTAATGAAAAACTGTTTTTT

D gene: -
J gene: TRBJ1-6
clone size: -
V gene: TRBV4-3
CDR3 protein: CASSQDLRQHNSPLHF
CDR3 DNA: TGCGCCAGCAGCCAAGATCTGAGACAGCATAATTCACCCCTCCACTTT

D gene: TRBD2
J gene: TRBJ2-5
clone size: once
V gene: TRBV9
CDR3 protein: CASSPLAGAQETQYF
CDR3 DNA: TGTGCCAGCAGTCCTCTAGCGGGGGCCCAAGAGACCCAGTACTTC

D gene: -
J gene: TRBJ1-1
clone size: -
V gene: TRBV5-1
CDR3 protein: CASSLDRANTEAFF
CDR3 DNA: TGCGCCAGCAGCTTAGACAGAGCGAACACTGAAGCTTTCTTT

D gene: -
J gene: TRBJ2-1
clone size: -
V gene: TRBV3-1/TRBV3-2
CDR3 protein: CASRRGGSYNEQFF
CDR3 DNA: TGTGCCAGCCGGCGGGGAGGCTCCTACAATGAGCAGTTCTTC

D gene: -
J gene: TRBJ2-2
clone size: -
V gene: TRBV28
CDR3 protein: CASSLYGTTGELFF
CDR3 DNA: TGTGCCAGCAGTTTATATGGCACCACCGGGGAGCTGTTTTTT

D gene: -
J gene: TRBJ1-1
clone size: -
V gene: TRBV3-1/TRBV3-2
CDR3 protein: CASSHRGSWAFF
CDR3 DNA: TGTGCCAGCAGCCACCGGGGATCTTGGGCTTTCTTT